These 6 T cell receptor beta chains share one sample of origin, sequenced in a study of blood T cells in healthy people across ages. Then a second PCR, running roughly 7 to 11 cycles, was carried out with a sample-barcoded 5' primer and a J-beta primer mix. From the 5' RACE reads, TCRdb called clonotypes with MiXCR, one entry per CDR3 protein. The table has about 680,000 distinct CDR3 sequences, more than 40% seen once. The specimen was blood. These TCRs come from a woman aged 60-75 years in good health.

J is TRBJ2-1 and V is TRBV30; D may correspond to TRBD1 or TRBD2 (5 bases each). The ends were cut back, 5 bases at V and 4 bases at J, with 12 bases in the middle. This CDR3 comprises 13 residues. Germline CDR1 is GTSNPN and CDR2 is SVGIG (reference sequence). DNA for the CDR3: TGTGCCTGGTCGGGGCGGGCGTACAATGAGCAGTTCTTC. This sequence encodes CAWSGRAYNEQFF.

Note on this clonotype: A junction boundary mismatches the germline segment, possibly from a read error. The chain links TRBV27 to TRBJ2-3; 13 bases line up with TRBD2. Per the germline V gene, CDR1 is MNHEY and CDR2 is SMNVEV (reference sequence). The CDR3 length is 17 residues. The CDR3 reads CASSSRTSGSQADTQYF. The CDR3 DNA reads TGCGCCAGCAGTTCCCGGACTAGCGGGAGTCAGGCAGATACGCAGTATTTT.

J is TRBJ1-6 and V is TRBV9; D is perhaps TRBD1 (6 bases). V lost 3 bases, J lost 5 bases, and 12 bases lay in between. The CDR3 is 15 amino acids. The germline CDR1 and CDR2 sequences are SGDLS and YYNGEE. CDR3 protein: CASSATGQDNSPLHF. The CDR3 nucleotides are TGTGCCAGCAGCGCGACGGGACAAGATAATTCACCCCTCCACTTT.

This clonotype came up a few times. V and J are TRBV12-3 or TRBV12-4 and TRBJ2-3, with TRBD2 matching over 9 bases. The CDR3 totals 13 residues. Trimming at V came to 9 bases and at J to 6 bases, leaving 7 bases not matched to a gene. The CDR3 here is CASGGRAMDTQYF. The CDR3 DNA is TGTGCCAGTGGCGGGAGGGCCATGGATACGCAGTATTTT.

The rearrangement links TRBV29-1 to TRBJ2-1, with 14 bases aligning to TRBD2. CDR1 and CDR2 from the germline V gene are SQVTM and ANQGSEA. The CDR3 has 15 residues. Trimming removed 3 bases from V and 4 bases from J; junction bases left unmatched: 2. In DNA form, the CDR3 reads TGCAGCGTTGATGGGACTAGCGGGGGTTACAATGAGCAGTTCTTC. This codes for CSVDGTSGGYNEQFF.

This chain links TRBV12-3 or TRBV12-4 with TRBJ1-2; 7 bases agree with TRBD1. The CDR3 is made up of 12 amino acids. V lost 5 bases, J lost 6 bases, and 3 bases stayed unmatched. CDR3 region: CASSADRDGYTF. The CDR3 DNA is TGTGCCAGCAGTGCAGACAGGGATGGCTACACCTTC.